What follows describes a single T cell receptor beta chain. Its antigen remains unknown. The data stem from a study of shared clonotypes between healthy human individuals. Study observations and caveats: Only blood underwent sampling, and tissue repertoires likely differ. It was anticipated that sequencing depth would influence how many clonotypes donors shared.

Authors' methods: Filtering differed, since immunoSEQ gave only junction sequences and no quality scores. Repertoires were generated with immunoSEQ multiplex PCR, while TCRdb's copy carries only in-frame clones and drops some. V, J and clone size reflect that table, while D and trimming were determined from the DNA. Here the sample spans approximately 2,000,000 clones, roughly 95% being singletons. In germline, CDR1 is MNHEY, CDR2 SMNVEV (reference sequence). With 5 bases removed from V and 4 bases from J, the gap between germline ends came to 12 bases. The CDR3 extends over 14 amino acids. Selected positively for CCR7 and CD45RO-negative, naive CD8 cells excluded terminally differentiated effector memory CD45RA+ cells. Donors were healthy HIV-negative adults without recently reported acute infections or vaccinations.

The specimen sequenced was naive CD8+ T cells from PBMCs. This sequence joins TRBV27 and TRBJ2-1; a possible D gene is TRBD2 (6 bases). The sequence was collected from a young man in good health. Some clones in this sample may be carry-over from other donors' samples. The CDR3: CASSAGTFYNEQFF. CDR3 nucleotide sequence: TGTGCCAGCAGTGCCGGGACTTTTTACAATGAGCAGTTCTTC.